One and the same sample provided the 28 T cell receptor beta chains below, sequenced in a study of T cells in Graves' hyperthyroidism and ophthalmopathy. Amplification yielded TCR beta CDR3 regions, with RNA transcripts as the source. The HTBI primer set served for first-round RT-PCR of the TCR CDR3. MiXCR was run by TCRdb on the multiplex PCR reads, yielding one entry per CDR3 protein. Of more than 500,000 distinct CDR3 sequences in the sample, 40% to 50% are singletons; the top ten hold about two fifths. The sample consisted of peripheral blood or thyroid tissue (not recorded which). The receptors shown here come from an adult woman with Graves' disease, either hyperthyroidism or ophthalmopathy (not recorded which).

The V call is TRBV10-3, the J call TRBJ1-1; D is unclear. Trimming took 2 bases from V and 0 from J, leaving 13 bases between them. This CDR3 is 16 amino acids long. Germline values: CDR1 ENHRY, CDR2 SYGVKD. The CDR3 nucleotides read TGTGCCATCAGTGAGAGTGCAGCAATAATGAACACTGAAGCTTTCTTT. Protein sequence: CAISESAAIMNTEAFF.

V and J are TRBV2 and TRBJ2-5, with D possibly being TRBD1 or TRBD2 (5 bases each). The CDR3 length is 20 residues. Between the trimmed V and J ends, which lost 6 bases and 9 bases, there was a span of 38 bases. Germline-derived CDR1 and CDR2 are SNHLY and FYNNEI. CDR3 in amino acids: CASRSPLGTLSGNTMEPQYF. In DNA, the CDR3 is TGTGCCAGCAGATCACCCCTCGGGACCTTATCTGGAAACACCATGGAGCCCCAGTACTTC. The full variable domain, completed using reference TRBV2 and TRBJ2-5, is EPEVTQTPSHQVTQMGQEVILRCVPISNHLYFYWYRQILGQKVEFLVSFYNNEISEKSEIFDDQFSVERPDGSNFTLKIRSTKLEDSAMYFCASRSPLGTLSGNTMEPQYFGPGTRLLVL.

This clonotype was observed many times. The chain combines TRBV7-9 with TRBJ2-5; possibly TRBD1 or TRBD2 for D (5 bases each). The V gene lost 3 bases and the J gene lost 1 base, with 12 bases spanning the gap. Looked up from germline, CDR1 is SEHNR and CDR2 is FQNEAQ (reference sequence). The CDR3 is 15 amino acids. For the CDR3, the DNA is TGTGCCAGCAGCTTGTTGAGGGGCCTCCAAGAGACCCAGTACTTC. Protein: CASSLLRGLQETQYF.

The chain links TRBV5-1 to TRBJ1-2, with a weak D call TRBD1 (5 bases). Looked up from germline, CDR1 is SGHRS and CDR2 is YFSETQ. V shed 0 bases and J shed 6 bases, with 12 bases lying between them. This CDR3 is built from 14 residues. CDR3 region: CASSLDRLGHGYTF. The CDR3 coding sequence is TGCGCCAGCAGCTTGGACAGGCTGGGGCATGGCTACACCTTC.

This clonotype was picked up many times. This chain uses TRBV29-1 with TRBJ2-5; D remains ambiguous. Trimming removed 4 bases from V and 4 bases from J, with 10 bases in between. The CDR3 length is 12 residues. The germline V gene encodes CDR1 SQVTM and CDR2 ANQGSEA. CDR3: CSVGVRSETQYF. The CDR3 DNA follows: TGCAGCGTTGGGGTTAGATCAGAGACCCAGTACTTC.

This clonotype has a single count. The chain has TRBV19 and TRBJ2-5; perhaps TRBD1 as D (6 bases). The CDR3 covers 13 residues. Deletions cut 6 bases from V and 7 bases from J, with 15 bases between. The germline gives CDR1 LNHDA, CDR2 SQIVND (reference sequence). DNA of the CDR3: TGTGCCAGTAGCGATACAGGGTTGGGGACCCAGTACTTC. This gives the protein CASSDTGLGTQYF. Full variable domain (rest looked up from reference TRBV19 and TRBJ2-5): DGGITQSPKYLFRKEGQNVTLSCEQNLNHDAMYWYRQDPGQGLRLIYYSQIVNDFQKGDIAEGYSVSREKKESFPLTVTSAQKNPTAFYLCASSDTGLGTQYFGPGTRLLVL.

This clonotype came up a few times. This chain joins TRBV28 and TRBJ1-3, with a weak D call TRBD1 (5 bases). V was shortened by 2 bases and J by 5 bases, with 13 bases between the two germline ends. The CDR3 is 15 amino acids. Germline V gene data show CDR1 as MDHEN and CDR2 as SYDVKM. CDR3 DNA: TGTGCCAGCAGTTTACTCCAGGGAGGGCGAAACACCATATATTTT. This codes for CASSLLQGGRNTIYF.

This clonotype showed up just once. The rearrangement links TRBV29-1 to TRBJ1-4, with D unresolved. This CDR3 has 14 amino acids. V lost 0 bases and J lost 5, with 10 bases in between. Germline CDR1 and CDR2: SQVTM and ANQGSEA. As DNA, the CDR3 is TGCAGCGTTGAAGATCATAGCGGGAATGAAAAACTGTTTTTT. It encodes CSVEDHSGNEKLFF.

J is TRBJ2-5 and V is TRBV12-3 or TRBV12-4; TRBD1 aligns across 11 bases. The CDR3 consists of 15 residues. V lost 5 bases, J lost 4 bases, and 6 bases stayed unmatched. The CDR3 is CASSGVDRGRETQYF. The CDR3 nucleotides are TGTGCCAGCAGTGGCGTGGACAGGGGGCGAGAGACCCAGTACTTC.

V is TRBV7-3 and J is TRBJ1-1, with 9 bases lining up with TRBD1. V lost 5 bases to trimming and J lost 7 bases; unmatched junction nucleotides: 8. The germline CDR1 and CDR2 sequences are SGHTA and FQGTGA. CDR3 length: 14 residues. The CDR3 here is CASSRQGDSSEAFF. Written as DNA, the CDR3 is TGTGCCAGCAGCAGACAGGGGGACAGCAGTGAAGCTTTCTTT.

The chain links TRBV7-3 to TRBJ1-2, with 10 nucleotides matching TRBD1. CDR1 and CDR2 (germline): SGHTA, FQGTGA. CDR3 length: 15 residues. Trimming cost V 8 bases and J 3 bases; bases outside gene matches: 9. The CDR3 loop reads CASSPTGGAHYGYTF. CDR3 coding DNA: TGTGCCAGCTCACCGACAGGGGGCGCTCACTATGGCTACACCTTC.

The chain uses TRBV10-3 and TRBJ2-7; tentatively, D is TRBD1 or TRBD2 (5 bases each). Germline V CDR1 and CDR2: ENHRY, SYGVKD. Trimming took off 8 bases at V and 2 bases at J, with 22 bases between the two ends. This CDR3 contains 16 residues. CDR3 sequence: CAIGTGHTTSPYEQYF. For the CDR3, the DNA is TGTGCCATCGGGACCGGGCACACAACCTCCCCCTACGAGCAGTACTTC.

The CDR3 sequence is CSASFAGNQPQHF. The DNA for the CDR3 is TGCAGTGCTAGTTTCGCGGGGAATCAGCCCCAGCATTTT. The V gene is TRBV20-1, the J gene TRBJ1-5; unclear D gene. Per germline, CDR1 DFQATT and CDR2 SNEGSKA (reference sequence). The CDR3 is made up of 13 amino acids. Trimming stripped 3 bases from V and 4 bases from J, with 10 bases between.

The chain links TRBV2 to TRBJ1-6; D gene unclear. V was clipped by 3 bases and J by 7 bases, with 4 bases between them. The V gene's germline CDR1 is SNHLY and CDR2 FYNNEI. The CDR3 is 12 residues long. This chain's CDR3 is CASSDQNSPLHF. CDR3 nucleotides: TGTGCCAGCAGTGATCAAAATTCACCCCTCCACTTT. The full variable domain, with the rest looked up from reference TRBV2 and TRBJ1-6, is EPEVTQTPSHQVTQMGQEVILRCVPISNHLYFYWYRQILGQKVEFLVSFYNNEISEKSEIFDDQFSVERPDGSNFTLKIRSTKLEDSAMYFCASSDQNSPLHFGNGTRLTVT.

This chain uses TRBV12-3 or TRBV12-4 with TRBJ1-5, with unresolved D. The CDR3 is made up of 13 amino acids. Trimming shortened V by 6 bases and J by 2 bases, and 8 bases separated the two germline ends. DNA of the CDR3: TGTGCCAGCAGGGAGAAGGGCAATCAGCCCCAGCATTTT. As protein: CASREKGNQPQHF.

V gene TRBV10-1 combines with J gene TRBJ2-5; D might be TRBD2 (5 bases). Per the germline V gene, CDR1 is WNHNN and CDR2 is SYGVQD (reference sequence). The CDR3 loop spans 14 amino acids. Between the trimmed V and J ends, which lost 6 bases and 5 bases, there was a span of 16 bases. The CDR3 DNA reads as TGCGCCAGCAGCCCGGCCGGGATACAGGAGACCCAGTACTTC. This gives the protein CASSPAGIQETQYF.

The table lists this clonotype with a count of one. The chain has TRBV7-8 and TRBJ2-5; 9 bases fit TRBD2. Per the germline V gene, CDR1 is SGHVS and CDR2 is FQNEAQ. V shed 2 bases and J 5 bases; nucleotides not matched to a gene: 12. CDR3 length: 17 amino acids. The CDR3 DNA follows: TGTGCCAGCAGCTTATCGTCCCTAGCGGGATCCGGGGAGACCCAGTACTTC. It translates to CASSLSSLAGSGETQYF.

This sequence joins TRBV11-2 and TRBJ2-7; perhaps TRBD2 as D (6 bases). V was trimmed by 1 base and J by 4 bases, leaving 11 bases between them. CDR3 length: 14 amino acids. The germline V gene encodes CDR1 SGHAT and CDR2 FQNNGV. The CDR3 DNA reads TGTGCCAGCAGCTTAGCCGGGAGCGAATACGAGCAGTACTTC. It translates to CASSLAGSEYEQYF.

This clonotype is a singleton in its sample. The chain joins TRBV2 to TRBJ1-1; D perhaps matches TRBD1 (6 bases). Germline V CDR1 and CDR2: SNHLY, FYNNEI. The CDR3 has 14 amino acids. V was shortened by 7 bases and J by 3 bases, with 15 bases between the two germline ends. The CDR3 is CASNPTGMDTEAFF. CDR3 nucleotides: TGTGCCAGCAACCCCACAGGGATGGACACTGAAGCTTTCTTT.

This chain links TRBV9 with TRBJ1-6; 7 bases line up with TRBD1. Germline-derived CDR1 and CDR2 are SGDLS and YYNGEE. This CDR3 has 15 amino acids. The ends lost 7 bases at V and 6 bases at J; junction bases unmatched: 10. CDR3 nucleotide sequence: TGTGCCAGCTTAGGAGGGGGCTTCGGTAATTCACCCCTCCACTTT. Translation: CASLGGGFGNSPLHF.

This clonotype was picked up a small number of times. The J gene is TRBJ2-7, the V gene TRBV7-2; 7 nucleotides agree with TRBD2. Germline V gene lookup returns CDR1 SGHTA and CDR2 FQGNSA. J gave up 2 bases and V 1 base, and 11 bases lay outside the gene matches. CDR3 length: 17 amino acids. CDR3 nucleotides: TGTGCCAGCAGCTTAGGTGGCGGGAGTACATACCCCTACGAGCAGTACTTC. Its translation: CASSLGGGSTYPYEQYF. Full variable domain (outside the CDR3, taken from reference TRBV7-2 and TRBJ2-7): GAGVSQSPSNKVTEKGKDVELRCDPISGHTALYWYRQSLGQGLEFLIYFQGNSAPDKSGLPSDRFSAERTGGSVSTLTIQRTQQEDSAVYLCASSLGGGSTYPYEQYFGPGTRLTVT.

A few counts support this clonotype. This chain connects TRBV6-2 or TRBV6-3 to TRBJ2-2; the D gene is possibly TRBD1 (6 bases). Germline CDR1 reads MNHEY; CDR2 reads SVGEGT. Trimming pared 5 bases from V and 5 bases from J, leaving 9 bases between. The CDR3 runs 13 residues. As DNA, the CDR3 is TGTGCCAGCAGTGCAGGGGATACCGGGGAGCTGTTTTTT. Protein product: CASSAGDTGELFF.

The V call is TRBV10-3, the J call TRBJ2-5; D gene unclear. The V gene's germline CDR1 is ENHRY and CDR2 SYGVKD. This CDR3 has 13 residues. V lost 4 bases, J lost 1 base, and 7 bases lay in between. This CDR3 reads CAISGLGQETQYF. The CDR3 nucleotides are TGTGCCATCAGTGGACTTGGCCAAGAGACCCAGTACTTC.

This chain's CDR3 is CASKGSGDTEAFF. For the CDR3, the DNA is TGCGCCAGCAAAGGGTCGGGGGACACTGAAGCTTTCTTT. The chain joins TRBV10-2 to TRBJ1-1, with D maybe TRBD1 (5 bases). The CDR3 totals 13 residues. Looked up from germline, CDR1 is WSHSY and CDR2 is SAAADI. Trimming removed 7 bases at V and 3 bases at J, with 12 bases between.

The chain couples TRBV29-1 to TRBJ1-2, with D perhaps matching TRBD1 (5 bases). From germline, CDR1 is SQVTM and CDR2 ANQGSEA. The length of the CDR3 is 13 residues. Trimming cost V 6 bases and J 4 bases, with 15 bases left between them. The CDR3: CSVAGSGLYGYTF. CDR3 sequence (DNA): TGCAGCGTCGCCGGGTCGGGACTCTATGGCTACACCTTC.

This clonotype was found many times. The chain carries TRBV6-2 or TRBV6-3 and TRBJ1-1; TRBD1 agrees at 8 bases. Germline V gives CDR1 MNHEY, CDR2 SVGEGT. CDR3 length: 13 amino acids. The V gene end was trimmed by 6 bases and the J gene end by 5 bases; junction bases not matched to a gene: 5. The CDR3: CASSYRGSTEAFF. CDR3 sequence (DNA): TGTGCCAGCAGCTACAGGGGGTCGACTGAAGCTTTCTTT.

Of note for this clonotype: This likely comes from a read error, as the CDR3 has no conserved phenylalanine or tryptophan at its end. The rearrangement joins TRBV25-1 to TRBJ2-5; no clear D gene. CDR3 length: 15 amino acids. Trimming left V 1 base short and J 5 bases short, with 14 bases between. Germline V lookup: CDR1 MGHDK, CDR2 SYGVNS. The CDR3 DNA reads TGTGCCAGCAGTGAATTATGGGCTAGTCAGGAGACCCAGTACTCC. Translated: CASSELWASQETQYS.

V usage is TRBV11-2 and J usage is TRBJ2-5; no definite D call. The germline CDR1 and CDR2 sequences are SGHAT and FQNNGV. Trimming took 0 bases from V and 5 from J, leaving 16 bases between them. The CDR3 has 16 amino acids. The CDR3 reads CASSLETARPRETQYF. CDR3 bases: TGTGCCAGCAGCTTAGAAACAGCCCGACCTCGGGAGACCCAGTACTTC.